This TCR beta chain appears in the sequencing data of a study of immunodeficiency (dated by TCRdb to between 2019 and 2020). Study-level background: Repertoire analysis was done to look for VDJ recombination defects and oligoclonality.

In the germline V gene, CDR1 corresponds to MGHRA and CDR2 to YSYEKL. The CDR3 has 15 amino acids, counting the end cysteine and phenylalanine. Solely the CDR3 DNA is kept, with 45 bases framed from the first base. V and J lose 4 bases and 4 bases, and a span of 16 bases separates them. After extraction using the QIAamp DNA Blood Mini Kit, genomic DNA was sent off for immunoSEQ repertoire analysis. A standard quantity of genomic DNA template was used for amplification of CDR3 regions by multiplex PCR. The PCR products underwent sequencing on an Illumina platform. From the authors' description of their analysis: Sequences were mapped to a reference, using V, D and J gene definitions from IMGT. To eliminate PCR and sequencing errors, a nearest-neighbor clustering algorithm combined closely related sequences. V, D and J usage in productive unique and total sequences was analyzed using ImmunoSEQ Analyzer tools and R version 3.6.1. Drawn from immuneACCESS, this table holds only the in-frame rearrangements with V and J called that TCRdb kept. Clones are partly lost; checked studies trace under half to an unresolved V gene and leave the rest unexplained. The V and J calls and clone size are taken from that table; D and trimming were inferred from the DNA. This sample comprises approximately 3,300 clones, 75% to 90% of them detected only once. The ten top clones hold about 12% of the sample.

Comments on this clone: Its antigen target is currently unknown. Base-call qualities are not available, and no considerably larger clone is one nucleotide away.

The investigation overall reported the following: Severe oligoclonality, judged by top-100 and total clonotype frequencies, was seen in patient CD8+ but not CD4+ T cells. Relative to control CD8+ T cells, CD8+ T cells from patients had restricted TRB V-J pairing and a lower productive entropy. In the entropy comparisons of patients versus healthy controls, patients were shown as n=3 (open circles), and an effect on thymic development was only suggested as possible.

CD3+CD8+ T cells were sorted from fresh PBMCs before TCR sequencing. Sample: CD8+ T cells from blood. This sequence uses TRBV4-1 and TRBJ2-5; the D region may be TRBD1 or TRBD2, each matching 5 bases equally. This sequence originates from a human donor in good health. The DNA reads TGCGCCAGCAGCCCGGGGCGGTCGGGTCGAGAGACCCAGTACTTC. It translates to CASSPGRSGRETQYF.